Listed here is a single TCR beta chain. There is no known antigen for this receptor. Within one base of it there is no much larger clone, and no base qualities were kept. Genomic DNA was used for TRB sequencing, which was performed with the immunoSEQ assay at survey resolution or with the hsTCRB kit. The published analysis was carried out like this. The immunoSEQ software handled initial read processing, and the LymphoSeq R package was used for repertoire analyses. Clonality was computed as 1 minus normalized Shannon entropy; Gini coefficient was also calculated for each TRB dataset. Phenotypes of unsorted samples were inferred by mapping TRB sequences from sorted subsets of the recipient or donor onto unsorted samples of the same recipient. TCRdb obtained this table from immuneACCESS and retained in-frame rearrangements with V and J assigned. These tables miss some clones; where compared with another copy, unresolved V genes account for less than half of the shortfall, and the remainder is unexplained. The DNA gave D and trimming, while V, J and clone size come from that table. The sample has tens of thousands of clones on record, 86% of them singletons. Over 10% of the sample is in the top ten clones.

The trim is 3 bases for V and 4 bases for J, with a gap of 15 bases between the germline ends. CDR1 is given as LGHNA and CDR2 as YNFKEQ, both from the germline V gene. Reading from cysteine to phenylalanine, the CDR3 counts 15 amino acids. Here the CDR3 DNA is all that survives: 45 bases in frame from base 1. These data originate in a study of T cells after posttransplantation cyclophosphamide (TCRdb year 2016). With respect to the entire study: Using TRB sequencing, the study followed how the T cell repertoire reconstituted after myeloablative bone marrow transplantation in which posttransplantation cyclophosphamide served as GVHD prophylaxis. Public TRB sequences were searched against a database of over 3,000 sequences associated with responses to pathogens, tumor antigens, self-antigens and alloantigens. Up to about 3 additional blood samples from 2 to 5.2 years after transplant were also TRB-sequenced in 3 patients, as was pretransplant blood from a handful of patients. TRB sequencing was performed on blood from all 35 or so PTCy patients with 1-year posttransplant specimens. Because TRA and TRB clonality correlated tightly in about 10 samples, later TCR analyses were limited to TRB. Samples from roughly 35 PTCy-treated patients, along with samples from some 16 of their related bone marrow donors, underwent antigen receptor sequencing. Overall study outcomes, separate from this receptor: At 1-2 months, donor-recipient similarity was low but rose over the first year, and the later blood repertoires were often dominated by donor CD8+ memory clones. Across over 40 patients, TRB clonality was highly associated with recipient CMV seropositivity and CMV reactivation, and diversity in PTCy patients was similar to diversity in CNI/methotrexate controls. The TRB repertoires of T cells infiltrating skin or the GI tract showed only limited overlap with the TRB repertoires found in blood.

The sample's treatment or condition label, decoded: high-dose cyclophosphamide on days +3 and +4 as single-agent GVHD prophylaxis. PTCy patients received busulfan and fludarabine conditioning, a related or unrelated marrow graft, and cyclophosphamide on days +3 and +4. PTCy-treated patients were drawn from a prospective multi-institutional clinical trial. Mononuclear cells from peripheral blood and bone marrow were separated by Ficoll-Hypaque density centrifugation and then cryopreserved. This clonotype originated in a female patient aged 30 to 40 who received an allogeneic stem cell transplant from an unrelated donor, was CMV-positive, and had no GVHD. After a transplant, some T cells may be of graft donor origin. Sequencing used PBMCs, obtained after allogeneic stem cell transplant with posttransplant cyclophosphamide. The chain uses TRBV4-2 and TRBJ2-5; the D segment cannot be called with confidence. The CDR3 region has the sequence CASSHRDSGRETQYF. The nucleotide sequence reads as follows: TGTGCCAGCAGCCATCGTGATTCAGGCAGAGAGACCCAGTACTTC.